Below, 7 T cell receptor beta chains from the same sample are listed, as sequenced in a study of cytomegalovirus exposure and HLA in healthy donors. The PCR contained 60 Vbeta and 13 Jbeta primers. Produced via immunoSEQ multiplex PCR; TCRdb's table is partial and in-frame only. This sample contains 90,000 to 150,000 clones. Input material: PBMCs. These receptors all stem from a man younger than 30 in good health and CMV-seronegative.

The chain has TRBV5-1 and TRBJ2-1, with TRBD2 identical over 7 bases. Per germline, CDR1 SGHRS and CDR2 YFSETQ. The CDR3 extends over 17 amino acids. J lost 1 base, V lost 4 bases, and 11 bases had no gene match. Here the CDR3 reads CASSVGGGSSSYNEQFF. CDR3 sequence (DNA): TGCGCCAGCAGCGTGGGTGGCGGGAGTAGTTCCTACAATGAGCAGTTCTTC.

The chain carries TRBV7-6 and TRBJ2-3; tentative D call: TRBD2 (5 bases). Germline V gene sequence: CDR1 SGHVS, CDR2 FNYEAQ. V lost 4 bases and J lost 3, with 14 bases in between. This CDR3 region has 15 residues. CDR3 residues: CASSSEVAGTDTQYF. CDR3 nucleotides: TGTGCCAGCAGCTCGGAGGTAGCAGGTACAGATACGCAGTATTTT.

The chain recombines TRBV5-1 with TRBJ1-2; D gene ambiguous. The CDR3 is made up of 14 amino acids. Per the germline V gene, CDR1 is SGHRS and CDR2 is YFSETQ. The V gene lost 0 bases and the J gene lost 2 bases, with 8 bases spanning the gap. The CDR3 bases are TGCGCCAGCAGCTTGGGGGCCGTGAACTATGGCTACACCTTC. Its translation: CASSLGAVNYGYTF.

The V call is TRBV5-5, the J call TRBJ2-5; 9 bases fit TRBD1. This CDR3 spans 17 amino acids. CDR1 is SGHKS and CDR2 is YYEKEE in the germline V gene (reference sequence). The J segment lost 5 bases and the V segment lost 0 bases, leaving 11 bases of the junction unmatched. The CDR3 spells CASSLVLGQGLRETQYF. DNA of the CDR3: TGTGCCAGCAGCTTGGTTTTGGGACAGGGATTGAGGGAGACCCAGTACTTC.

V is TRBV9 and J is TRBJ1-1, with D unclear. The CDR3 has 14 amino acids. The germline CDR1 and CDR2 sequences are SGDLS and YYNGEE. Trimming removed 0 bases at V and 4 bases at J, with 10 bases between. The CDR3 is CASSVVEGITEAFF. In DNA, the CDR3 is TGTGCCAGCAGCGTAGTCGAGGGAATCACTGAAGCTTTCTTT. The full variable domain, rest sourced from reference TRBV9 and TRBJ1-1, is DSGVTQTPKHLITATGQRVTLRCSPRSGDLSVYWYQQSLDQGLQFLIQYYNGEERAKGNILERFSAQQFPDLHSELNLSSLELGDSALYFCASSVVEGITEAFFGQGTRLTVV.

The CDR3 spells CASSAESARFF. The CDR3 DNA is TGCGCCAGCAGCGCGGAATCAGCTCGGTTCTTC. J is TRBJ2-1 and V is TRBV5-1; the D is unclear. The CDR3 totals 11 residues. Trimming took 4 bases from V and 15 from J, leaving 14 bases between them. Germline V gene lookup returns CDR1 SGHRS and CDR2 YFSETQ.

This chain links TRBV6-5 with TRBJ1-5, with 10 bases matching TRBD1. The V gene end was trimmed by 4 bases and the J gene end by 2 bases; junction bases not matched to a gene: 5. Germline V gene sequence: CDR1 MNHEY, CDR2 SVGAGI. The CDR3 contains 16 residues. Here the CDR3 reads CASSSGTGAGNQPQHF. The CDR3 DNA reads TGTGCCAGCAGTTCCGGGACAGGGGCCGGCAATCAGCCCCAGCATTTT.